This T cell receptor (beta chain) was profiled in a study of blood T cell repertoires in COVID-19. Across the study: Sites across the United States, Italy and Spain contributed samples from acute and convalescent COVID-19. Sample material is recorded as cDNA or gDNA derived from T cells, B-cell-depleted T cells, or PBMCs.

The CDR3 runs 15 residues. Germline CDR1 and CDR2: KGHSH and LQKENI. V gave up 6 bases and J gave up 6 bases; unmatched junction bases: 9. Sequenced by immunoSEQ multiplex PCR; TCRdb stores in-frame clones only, minus some. The repertoire includes about 150,000 clones, about 85% of them detected once, and 2.6% sits in the top ten. The gene calls are TRBV18 and TRBJ1-2, with 11 nucleotides matching TRBD1. This TCR was recovered from a human donor with acute or convalescent COVID-19. The donor label of this sample is uncertain. Material: peripheral blood. This CDR3 is CASSPGTGGEHGYTF. The CDR3 nucleotides read TGTGCCAGCTCTCCCGGGACAGGGGGTGAGCATGGCTACACCTTC. Looking up the rest from reference TRBV18 and TRBJ1-2 gives the full variable domain: NAGVMQNPRHLVRRRGQEARLRCSPMKGHSHVYWYRQLPEEGLKFMVYLQKENIIDESGMPKERFSAEFPKEGPSILRIQQVVRGDSAAYFCASSPGTGGEHGYTFGSGTRLTVV.